This T cell receptor (beta chain) is drawn from a study of blood T cell repertoires in COVID-19. Across the whole study: COVID-19 samples from acute and convalescent phases originated in the United States, Italy and Spain. PBMCs, B-cell-depleted T cells, or T cells provided the cDNA or gDNA that made up the material.

V dropped 6 bases and J dropped 5; count of bases not matched to a gene: 4. This CDR3 is built from 14 residues. The germline gives CDR1 MNHEY, CDR2 SVGEGT. Original processing methods: Quantification of nucleated cells was approximated via reference gene primer amplification. Generated by immunoSEQ multiplex PCR, the TCRdb table keeps only in-frame clones and is missing some. V, J and clone size are those of that table, while D and trimming were read from the DNA. In the table there are under 200,000 clones, about 83% of which are singletons. J is TRBJ1-5 and V is TRBV6-2 or TRBV6-3, with 10 bases that match TRBD1. The sequenced sample was peripheral blood. This receptor was taken from a man aged 35-49 years who had recovered from COVID-19. CDR3 sequence (DNA): TGTGCCAGCAGCAGAGACAGGGGGCATCAGCCCCAGCATTTT. As protein: CASSRDRGHQPQHF.